A single sample gave rise to the 23 T cell receptor beta chains below, sequenced in a study of post-analysis software for immune sequencing data. Researchers reported that TCR beta cDNA libraries carried unique molecular identifiers. TCRdb re-analysed the PCR reads in MiXCR, keeping a single row per CDR3 protein. The sample yields about 460,000 distinct CDR3 sequences, roughly 45% seen once. No antigen is known for these receptors. Study observations and caveats: Five or six TRBV segments were significantly more frequent in patients than in controls. TRBV5-6, TRBV5-1 and TRBV20-1 were among these segments.

The sample was blood. The receptors were sampled from a girl aged 5-17 years with multiple sclerosis.

This chain connects TRBV5-1 to TRBJ2-7; 11 positions match TRBD2. Germline V CDR1 and CDR2: SGHRS, YFSETQ. V lost 4 bases, J lost 0 bases, and 6 bases stayed unmatched. The CDR3 covers 16 residues. Here the CDR3 DNA reads TGCGCCAGCAGCCTCCCACTAGCGGGAGCCTCCTACGAGCAGTACTTC. This encodes CASSLPLAGASYEQYF.

V is TRBV5-1 and J is TRBJ2-5; TRBD2 matches at 9 bases. Germline-derived CDR1 and CDR2 are SGHRS and YFSETQ. Trimming at V came to 1 base and at J to 5 bases, leaving 9 bases not matched to a gene. The CDR3 has 16 residues. CDR3 amino acids: CASSLRTSVGEETQYF. The CDR3 region has the DNA TGCGCCAGCAGCTTGCGGACTAGCGTTGGAGAGGAGACCCAGTACTTC.

The chain carries TRBV5-1 and TRBJ1-1; 8 nucleotides agree with TRBD1. The germline V gene encodes CDR1 SGHRS and CDR2 YFSETQ. This CDR3 has 15 amino acids. The V segment lost 4 bases and the J segment 3 bases; nucleotides outside the gene matches: 8. The CDR3 DNA sequence: TGCGCCAGCAGCCCCCCGGACAGGGCCCACACTGAAGCTTTCTTT. Its translation: CASSPPDRAHTEAFF.

V and J are TRBV30 and TRBJ2-3; D may be TRBD2 (5 bases). The CDR3 spans 11 residues. Germline V gene data show CDR1 as GTSNPN and CDR2 as SVGIG (reference sequence). Trimming removed 8 bases at V and 0 bases at J, with 6 bases between. The CDR3 here is CARTSTDTQYF. Written as DNA, the CDR3 is TGTGCCCGGACTAGCACAGATACGCAGTATTTT. Looking up the rest from reference TRBV30 and TRBJ2-3 gives the full variable domain: SQTIHQWPATLVQPVGSPLSLECTVEGTSNPNLYWYRQAAGRGLQLLFYSVGIGQISSEVPQNLSASRPQDRQFILSSKKLLLSDSGFYLCARTSTDTQYFGPGTRLTVL.

V and J are TRBV18 and TRBJ2-1; maybe TRBD2 (6 bases). Between the trimmed V and J ends, which lost 1 base and 0 bases, there was a span of 16 bases. Germline lookup yields CDR1 KGHSH and CDR2 LQKENI. The CDR3 has 18 amino acids. The DNA for the CDR3 is TGTGCCAGCTCACCACAGGGAGGTGGGCAGAGCTCCTACAATGAGCAGTTCTTC. The encoded protein is CASSPQGGGQSSYNEQFF. The variable domain in full, completed from reference TRBV18 and TRBJ2-1, reads NAGVMQNPRHLVRRRGQEARLRCSPMKGHSHVYWYRQLPEEGLKFMVYLQKENIIDESGMPKERFSAEFPKEGPSILRIQQVVRGDSAAYFCASSPQGGGQSSYNEQFFGPGTRLTVL.

As for this clonotype: Given a much more abundant clone one base away, this may be a read error. V and J are TRBV29-1 and TRBJ2-7; 11 bases are shared with TRBD2. From germline, CDR1 is SQVTM and CDR2 ANQGSEA. Trimming at V came to 3 bases and at J to 7 bases, leaving 11 bases not matched to a gene. This CDR3 has 15 amino acids. CDR3 DNA sequence: TGCAGCGTTGAGGATAGCGGGAGGGGGTACAATGAGCAGTACTTC. This gives the protein CSVEDSGRGYNEQYF.

The CDR3 coding sequence is TGCAGTGCTAGACAAGGACAGAGCTATGGCTACACCTTC. Its translation is CSARQGQSYGYTF. The V gene is TRBV20-1, the J gene TRBJ1-2; a weak D match, TRBD1 (6 bases). Germline CDR1 is DFQATT and CDR2 is SNEGSKA (reference sequence). V lost 2 bases to trimming and J lost 4 bases, with 11 bases between them. The CDR3 has 13 residues.

This clonotype was observed a few times. The rearrangement links TRBV29-1 to TRBJ1-5; 7 bases align to TRBD1. Germline V gives CDR1 SQVTM, CDR2 ANQGSEA. The V and J ends lost 5 bases and 10 bases, in that order; junction bases with no gene match: 11. This CDR3 has 13 residues. CDR3 coding DNA: TGCAGCGTTTCCGGGACAGTCGAGGATCCCCAGCATTTT. Translated: CSVSGTVEDPQHF.

V and J are TRBV6-5 and TRBJ2-7; TRBD1 matches 10 bases. The DNA end lines up better with TRBJ2-5; the J call may be wrong. The CDR3 extends over 15 amino acids. Looked up from germline, CDR1 is MNHEY and CDR2 is SVGAGI. The CDR3 loop reads CASSYSGQGEETQYF. Written as DNA, the CDR3 is TGTGCCAGCAGTTACTCCGGACAGGGGGAAGAGACCCAGTACTTC.

As regards this clonotype: Since a much larger clone is just one base distant, this may be a read error. The chain carries TRBV12-3 or TRBV12-4 and TRBJ2-3; 12 bases fit TRBD2. The CDR3 contains 15 residues. DNA for the CDR3: TGTGCCAGCAGTCTGACTAGCGGGAGCACAGATGCGCAGTATTTT. Translating it yields CASSLTSGSTDAQYF.

This sequence joins TRBV20-1 and TRBJ1-2; 7 nucleotides match TRBD1. CDR1 is DFQATT, CDR2 SNEGSKA, per germline (reference sequence). The CDR3 sequence is 13 residues long. The junction had 6 bases not matched to a gene; V was cut back by 0 bases and J by 8 bases. CDR3 nucleotides: TGCAGTGCTAGAGAGGGGACAGTAGGAGGCTACACCTTC. This translates into CSAREGTVGGYTF.

The V call is TRBV20-1, the J call TRBJ2-7, with D maybe TRBD1 (6 bases). The assigned J gene may be wrong: the sequence end matches TRBJ2-5 better. The germline V gene has CDR1 DFQATT and CDR2 SNEGSKA (reference sequence). CDR3 length equals 14 residues. The CDR3 reads CSAETGPAGETQYF. In DNA form, the CDR3 reads TGCAGTGCTGAAACAGGGCCCGCCGGGGAGACCCAGTACTTC.

This clonotype was seen a few times. The rearrangement joins TRBV27 to TRBJ2-5; no reliable D call. CDR1 is MNHEY, CDR2 SMNVEV, per germline (reference sequence). The CDR3 length is 15 residues. Trimming cost V 2 bases and J 1 base, with 11 bases left between them. As DNA, the CDR3 is TGTGCCAGCAGTTTAAATTTCCCTGGCCAAGAGACCCAGTACTTC. Residues: CASSLNFPGQETQYF.

V and J are TRBV11-2 and TRBJ2-7; 10 bases are shared with TRBD1. The CDR3 length is 17 residues. Trimming cost V 6 bases and J 7 bases; bases outside gene matches: 18. The V gene's germline CDR1 is SGHAT and CDR2 FQNNGV. The CDR3 bases are TGTGCCAGCAGTACTAATCCCGGGACAGGGGCCGGCAATGAGCAGTACTTC. Translation: CASSTNPGTGAGNEQYF.

The J gene is TRBJ2-1, the V gene TRBV12-3 or TRBV12-4; the match to TRBD2 covers 9 bases. The CDR3 extends over 17 amino acids. Unmatched junction bases numbered 7, after V lost 0 bases and J lost 4 bases. This chain's CDR3 is CASSLASGGRAYNEQFF. The CDR3 DNA is TGTGCCAGCAGTTTAGCCTCTGGCGGGAGGGCGTACAATGAGCAGTTCTTC.

The chain uses TRBV7-6 and TRBJ2-3, with a possible D match to TRBD1 (6 bases). Trimming left V 5 bases short and J 4 bases short, with 16 bases between. Germline loops: CDR1 SGHVS, CDR2 FNYEAQ. The CDR3 consists of 15 residues. For the CDR3, the DNA is TGTGCCAGCAGCGGAACCGGGACAACCTCAGATACGCAGTATTTT. It yields the protein CASSGTGTTSDTQYF.

The V and J genes are TRBV9 and TRBJ2-1; D is unresolved. V was clipped by 1 base and J by 9 bases, with 17 bases between them. The CDR3 is 15 amino acids. Germline loops: CDR1 SGDLS, CDR2 YYNGEE. Here the CDR3 DNA reads TGTGCCAGCAGCGTAAGTCTAGTCCCAACGGGTGAGCAGTTCTTC. It yields the protein CASSVSLVPTGEQFF.

In its sample, this clonotype was seen a few times. V gene TRBV28 combines with J gene TRBJ1-1; TRBD1 might be the D (5 bases). Trimming stripped 2 bases from V and 4 bases from J, with 8 bases between. Germline V gene data show CDR1 as MDHEN and CDR2 as SYDVKM. The CDR3 has 13 amino acids. CDR3 DNA: TGTGCCAGCAGTTTACAGGGAACCACTGAAGCTTTCTTT. Encoded protein: CASSLQGTTEAFF. Looking up the rest from reference TRBV28 and TRBJ1-1 gives the full variable domain: DVKVTQSSRYLVKRTGEKVFLECVQDMDHENMFWYRQDPGLGLRLIYFSYDVKMKEKGDIPEGYSVSREKKERFSLILESASTNQTSMYLCASSLQGTTEAFFGQGTRLTVV.

The chain recombines TRBV20-1 with TRBJ1-6, with a weak D call TRBD1 (6 bases). CDR3 length equals 15 residues. The germline gives CDR1 DFQATT, CDR2 SNEGSKA (reference sequence). Between the trimmed V and J ends, which lost 6 bases and 8 bases, there was a span of 20 bases. CDR3 coding DNA: TGCAGTGCCACAATCACGGGACAAGGCGATTCACCCCTCCACTTT. Translated: CSATITGQGDSPLHF.

V and J are TRBV20-1 and TRBJ2-3; 8 bases align to TRBD2. CDR1 and CDR2 (germline): DFQATT, SNEGSKA (reference sequence). The CDR3 covers 15 residues. J lost 10 bases, V lost 6 bases, and 18 bases had no gene match. The CDR3 nucleotides are TGCAGTGCAACCCGCGGGACTAGTGGATATGCGTCGCAGTATTTT. Encoded protein: CSATRGTSGYASQYF.

This rearrangement joins TRBV4-2 to TRBJ2-3; 8 bases map to TRBD1. Germline V lookup: CDR1 LGHNA, CDR2 YNFKEQ. V gave up 5 bases and J gave up 4 bases; unmatched junction bases: 8. This CDR3 comprises 15 residues. CDR3: CASSEGDRKSDTQYF. CDR3 coding DNA: TGTGCCAGCAGCGAAGGGGACAGGAAATCAGATACGCAGTATTTT.

With respect to this clonotype: The junction differs from germline at one of its ends, possibly a read error. V usage is TRBV29-1 and J usage is TRBJ2-7; 7 positions match TRBD1. Per germline, CDR1 SQVTM and CDR2 ANQGSEA. This CDR3 has 13 residues. The CDR3 coding sequence is TGCAGCGCGTCGGGACAGAGCTCCTACAAGCAGTACTTC. Its protein product is CSASGQSSYKQYF.

In this sample, this clonotype turned up a few times. The V call is TRBV7-7, the J call TRBJ2-1; the match to TRBD2 covers 8 bases. The germline V gene has CDR1 SSHAT and CDR2 FNYEAQ (reference sequence). The CDR3 has 13 amino acids. CDR3 region: CASSTGGEYEQFF. As DNA, the CDR3 is TGTGCTAGCTCGACGGGAGGGGAGTATGAGCAGTTCTTC.